The following is a T cell receptor (beta chain) sequence with its context. Germline assignment: CDR1 SGHVT and CDR2 SQSDAQ. This CDR3 spans 11 amino acids. Trimming pared 3 bases from V and 6 bases from J, leaving 3 bases between. This record belongs to a study of T cell clonotyping in hematopoietic cell transplantation. Sequencing was performed with immunoSEQ multiplex PCR; in TCRdb, only in-frame clones are kept and a portion is missing. The sample has tens of thousands of clones, approximately 95% seen once; the top ten hold 0.95%. The chain is built from TRBV7-4 and TRBJ1-5; D is unclear. The specimen was peripheral blood mononuclear cells. The clonotype comes from a man aged 30 to 39 in good health. Some clones in this sample may be carry-over from other donors' samples. CDR3 amino acids: CASSLGQPQHF. Here the CDR3 DNA reads TGTGCCAGCAGCTTGGGTCAGCCCCAGCATTTT.